The 27 T cell receptor beta chains below all came from one sample that was sequenced in a study of OX40 agonist ivuxolimab in advanced cancers. TCRdb's copy holds only in-frame clones and misses some; the assay was immunoSEQ multiplex PCR. Here the sample spans around 76,000 clones, approximately 95% being singletons. Here the sequenced sample was CD4+ or CD8+ T cells sorted from blood, taken in a trial of the OX40 agonist ivuxolimab. Receptors originate from an adult with an advanced solid tumor such as melanoma, head and neck, liver or kidney cancer.

On this clone itself: A junction end diverges from the germline sequence, so it may reflect a read error. The chain employs TRBV7-7 and TRBJ2-1; 8 bases match TRBD2. The CDR3 length is 15 residues. CDR1 and CDR2 (germline): SSHAT, FNYEAQ (reference sequence). The CDR3 protein is CASSLTVMAGGEQFF. CDR3 in DNA: TGTGCTAGCAGCTTAACGGTGATGGCGGGGGGTGAGCAGTTCTTC.

The chain combines TRBV5-4 with TRBJ2-7; D is tentatively TRBD1 or TRBD2 (5 bases each). Trimming pared 2 bases from V and 3 bases from J, leaving 15 bases between. The germline gives CDR1 SGHNT, CDR2 YYREEE (reference sequence). The CDR3 length is 15 residues. The CDR3 spells CASSFGALDYYEQYF. The DNA for the CDR3 is TGTGCCAGCAGCTTCGGGGCCCTAGACTACTACGAGCAGTACTTC.

The chain employs TRBV29-1 and TRBJ1-2; 10 positions match TRBD1. V was pared by 5 bases and J by 5 bases, with 14 bases of the junction left unmatched. This CDR3 region has 16 residues. The germline CDR1 and CDR2 sequences are SQVTM and ANQGSEA. Here the CDR3 DNA reads TGCAGCGTTCCGACCGGGACAGGGGCTCGGGGGTATGGCTACACCTTC. Protein: CSVPTGTGARGYGYTF.

For the CDR3, the DNA is TGTGCCAGCAGTTTATCGGGGGGACTCGGTACCTACGAGCAGTACTTC. This gives the protein CASSLSGGLGTYEQYF. This chain uses TRBV27 with TRBJ2-7, with D perhaps matching TRBD2 (6 bases). This CDR3 has 16 residues. Germline CDR1 reads MNHEY; CDR2 reads SMNVEV (reference sequence). V was pared by 0 bases and J by 2 bases, with 14 bases between.

The V gene is TRBV7-8, the J gene TRBJ2-3; the match to TRBD1 covers 7 bases. J lost 2 bases, V lost 1 base, and 3 bases had no gene match. This CDR3 is built from 15 residues. Germline V gene sequence: CDR1 SGHVS, CDR2 FQNEAQ. The CDR3 here is CASSLVQGFTDTQYF. The DNA of the CDR3 is TGTGCCAGCAGCTTAGTACAGGGGTTCACAGATACGCAGTATTTT.

The chain couples TRBV2 to TRBJ1-5; TRBD1 matches 7 bases. The V gene end was trimmed by 7 bases and the J gene end by 4 bases; junction bases not matched to a gene: 7. The CDR3 is 14 amino acids. Germline values: CDR1 SNHLY, CDR2 FYNNEI. Here the CDR3 reads CASKPGTDNQPQHF. The CDR3, as DNA: TGTGCCAGCAAGCCAGGGACAGATAATCAGCCCCAGCATTTT.

V is TRBV4-1 and J is TRBJ2-7; D not resolved. The V end was cut by 0 bases, the J end by 2 bases, with 14 bases between. Germline CDR1 and CDR2: MGHRA and YSYEKL. This CDR3 has 16 residues. DNA for the CDR3: TGCGCCAGCAGCCAAGAATCCCTAGTAGACCCCTACGAGCAGTACTTC. It translates to CASSQESLVDPYEQYF.

This clone appeared once. This sequence joins TRBV4-3 and TRBJ2-5; D not resolved. V was trimmed by 0 bases and J by 7 bases, leaving 12 bases between them. Per germline, CDR1 LGHNA and CDR2 YSLEER. The CDR3 extends over 14 amino acids. This chain's CDR3 is CASSQDRVFGTQYF. Written as DNA, the CDR3 is TGCGCCAGCAGCCAAGATCGAGTGTTCGGGACCCAGTACTTC.

The count of this clone is one. The CDR3 sequence: CASSLEGGGKTQYF. The CDR3 nucleotides read TGTGCCAGCAGCTTAGAAGGGGGCGGGAAGACCCAGTACTTC. This chain links TRBV5-4 with TRBJ2-5; TRBD1 might be the D (7 bases). The CDR3 spans 14 residues. CDR1 and CDR2 (germline): SGHNT, YYREEE (reference sequence). V was trimmed by 2 bases and J by 6 bases, leaving 14 bases between them.

This chain links TRBV12-5 with TRBJ1-2; D is ambiguous. In germline, CDR1 is LGHNT, CDR2 FRNRAP. The CDR3 has 14 amino acids. With 7 bases removed from V and 4 bases from J, the gap between germline ends came to 16 bases. CDR3 loop: CASAPDEWGYGYTF. Written as DNA, the CDR3 is TGTGCTAGTGCCCCGGACGAATGGGGCTATGGCTACACCTTC. The variable domain in full, with the rest retrieved from reference TRBV12-5 and TRBJ1-2, is DARVTQTPRHKVTEMGQEVTMRCQPILGHNTVFWYRQTMMQGLELLAYFRNRAPLDDSGMPKDRFSAEMPDATLATLKIQPSEPRDSAVYFCASAPDEWGYGYTFGSGTRLTVV.

The rearrangement joins TRBV9 to TRBJ2-7, with TRBD1 as a possible D gene (5 bases). This CDR3 is built from 17 residues. The V end was cut by 0 bases, the J end by 0 bases, with 16 bases between. Looked up from germline, CDR1 is SGDLS and CDR2 is YYNGEE. CDR3 sequence: CASSVGFIGAHSYEQYF. CDR3 DNA sequence: TGTGCCAGCAGCGTAGGATTTATAGGGGCCCACTCCTACGAGCAGTACTTC.

The chain carries TRBV29-1 and TRBJ2-2; possibly TRBD2 for D (6 bases). Trimming cost V 3 bases and J 4 bases, with 12 bases left between them. There are 14 residues in the CDR3. Germline V CDR1 and CDR2: SQVTM, ANQGSEA. The CDR3 DNA reads as TGCAGCGTTGATGGGGCGGGAATCACCGGGGAGCTGTTTTTT. Its translation is CSVDGAGITGELFF.

The chain combines TRBV7-2 with TRBJ2-4; D is possibly TRBD2 (6 bases). V was cut by 0 bases and J by 8 bases, with 11 bases left in between. Germline CDR1 reads SGHTA; CDR2 reads FQGNSA. The CDR3 is 14 residues long. The CDR3 coding sequence is TGTGCCAGCAGCTTAGCGCGCGGGGAGGACATTCAGTACTTC. Its protein is CASSLARGEDIQYF. Combining the CDR3 with reference TRBV7-2 and TRBJ2-4 gives the whole variable domain GAGVSQSPSNKVTEKGKDVELRCDPISGHTALYWYRQSLGQGLEFLIYFQGNSAPDKSGLPSDRFSAERTGGSVSTLTIQRTQQEDSAVYLCASSLARGEDIQYFGAGTRLSVL.

The chain uses TRBV4-3 and TRBJ2-7; D is undetermined. CDR3 length: 13 residues. Trimming stripped 3 bases from V and 4 bases from J, with 10 bases between. Germline V gene data show CDR1 as LGHNA and CDR2 as YSLEER. CDR3 region: CASSQDESYEQYF. The CDR3 DNA is TGCGCCAGCAGCCAGGATGAATCGTACGAGCAGTACTTC.

In this sample, this clone turned up a few times. The V and J genes are TRBV7-2 and TRBJ1-5; 8 bases line up with TRBD1. The germline V gene encodes CDR1 SGHTA and CDR2 FQGNSA. The J segment lost 5 bases and the V segment lost 4 bases, leaving 10 bases of the junction unmatched. CDR3 length: 16 residues. CDR3 region: CASSSIPGTGDQPQHF. CDR3 sequence (DNA): TGTGCCAGCAGCTCCATACCCGGGACAGGAGATCAGCCCCAGCATTTT.

The chain employs TRBV9 and TRBJ1-4, with 7 bases lining up with TRBD1. V shed 0 bases and J 6 bases; nucleotides not matched to a gene: 8. Germline V lookup: CDR1 SGDLS, CDR2 YYNGEE. The CDR3 runs to 16 residues. The chain's CDR3 is CASSVEGGGLDEKLFF. The CDR3 nucleotides are TGTGCCAGCAGCGTAGAGGGAGGGGGCTTGGATGAAAAACTGTTTTTT.

This chain uses TRBV6-5 with TRBJ2-1; 9 bases fit TRBD1. V lost 7 bases to trimming and J lost 8 bases; unmatched junction nucleotides: 6. CDR1 is MNHEY, CDR2 SVGAGI, per germline. This CDR3 is 13 amino acids long. The DNA for the CDR3 is TGTGCCAGCACCGGACAGGGGCGGGATGAGCAGTTCTTC. Protein product: CASTGQGRDEQFF.

CDR3 protein: CASSFLQGDGDTQYF. CDR3 nucleotides: TGCGCCAGCAGCTTCCTACAGGGCGATGGGGATACGCAGTATTTT. The rearrangement uses TRBV5-1 and TRBJ2-3; possibly TRBD1 for D (6 bases). The CDR3 has 15 residues. CDR1 and CDR2 from the germline V gene are SGHRS and YFSETQ. Trimming pared 2 bases from V and 6 bases from J, leaving 16 bases between.

The CDR3 loop reads CASSVHPGSASVDTQYF. Written as DNA, the CDR3 is TGTGCCAGCAGCGTACACCCGGGAAGCGCCTCCGTAGATACGCAGTATTTT. V and J are TRBV9 and TRBJ2-3; a weak D match, TRBD2 (5 bases). The CDR3 length is 17 residues. Trimming removed 1 base at V and 5 bases at J, with 20 bases between. Germline CDR1 SGDLS, CDR2 YYNGEE. Based on the CDR3 plus reference TRBV9 and TRBJ2-3, the full variable domain is DSGVTQTPKHLITATGQRVTLRCSPRSGDLSVYWYQQSLDQGLQFLIQYYNGEERAKGNILERFSAQQFPDLHSELNLSSLELGDSALYFCASSVHPGSASVDTQYFGPGTRLTVL.

V is TRBV2 and J is TRBJ2-6, with a possible D match to TRBD1 (5 bases). Per the germline V gene, CDR1 is SNHLY and CDR2 is FYNNEI. The CDR3 sequence is 15 residues long. Deletions cut 6 bases from V and 0 bases from J, with 9 bases between. The CDR3 reads CASSLDSSGANVLTF. The CDR3 DNA follows: TGTGCCAGCAGCCTCGACAGCTCTGGGGCCAACGTCCTGACTTTC.

CDR3 residues: CASSSSRLAGALEQYF. In DNA form, the CDR3 reads TGTGCCAGCAGTTCTTCCAGACTAGCGGGAGCCCTCGAGCAGTACTTC. V is TRBV27 and J is TRBJ2-7; 12 bases are a match to TRBD2. CDR3 size: 16 residues. Germline lookup yields CDR1 MNHEY and CDR2 SMNVEV (reference sequence). The V segment lost 4 bases and the J segment 6 bases; nucleotides outside the gene matches: 10.

This clone was counted once. The J gene is TRBJ2-1, the V gene TRBV5-1; either TRBD1 or TRBD2 may supply D (5 bases each). V lost 3 bases to trimming and J lost 5 bases, with 12 bases between them. CDR3 length: 14 residues. Germline-derived CDR1 and CDR2 are SGHRS and YFSETQ. CDR3 coding DNA: TGCGCCAGCAGCTCAGGGACGGGGAACAATGAGCAGTTCTTC. Its protein is CASSSGTGNNEQFF.

V gene TRBV28 combines with J gene TRBJ2-2; TRBD2 matches at 8 bases. The ends lost 8 bases at V and 9 bases at J; junction bases unmatched: 2. The CDR3 runs to 11 residues. Germline CDR1 and CDR2: MDHEN and SYDVKM. The chain's CDR3 is CASRGGRELFF. DNA of the CDR3: TGTGCCAGCCGGGGGGGACGGGAGCTGTTTTTT.

The chain uses TRBV27 and TRBJ2-5; a possible D gene is TRBD2 (5 bases). The CDR3 extends over 14 amino acids. V shed 5 bases and J shed 1 base, with 11 bases lying between them. Germline V CDR1 and CDR2: MNHEY, SMNVEV (reference sequence). As DNA, the CDR3 is TGTGCCAGCAGTCCACTAGAGTCCCAAGAGACCCAGTACTTC. Translated: CASSPLESQETQYF.

The CDR3 is CASSPGTGFDEQFF. The CDR3 nucleotides read TGTGCCAGCAGCCCAGGGACAGGGTTCGATGAGCAGTTCTTC. The chain uses TRBV9 and TRBJ2-1; 9 bases match TRBD1. Unmatched junction bases numbered 7, after V lost 4 bases and J lost 8 bases. Germline loops: CDR1 SGDLS, CDR2 YYNGEE. CDR3 length equals 14 residues.

V is TRBV27 and J is TRBJ2-1; D ambiguous. This CDR3 has 15 amino acids. Germline CDR1 is MNHEY and CDR2 is SMNVEV (reference sequence). The ends were cut back, 7 bases at V and 2 bases at J, with 15 bases in the middle. Here the CDR3 DNA reads TGTGCCAGCAAACTAAGGGAAATAGCCTACAATGAGCAGTTCTTC. The encoded protein is CASKLREIAYNEQFF.

V is TRBV19 and J is TRBJ2-6, with D unclear. Per germline, CDR1 LNHDA and CDR2 SQIVND (reference sequence). This CDR3 is 13 amino acids long. The V and J ends lost 5 bases and 1 base respectively, with 3 bases between them. DNA for the CDR3: TGTGCCAGTAGTCCTTCTGGGGCCAACGTCCTGACTTTC. It encodes CASSPSGANVLTF.